These 3 T cell receptor beta chains came from one sample sequenced in a study of blood T cell repertoires in COVID-19. Assay used: immunoSEQ multiplex PCR; TCRdb lists only in-frame clones, some missing. In the table there are roughly 150,000 clones, 80% to 90% of which are singletons. Sequencing input: peripheral blood. These receptors all come from a woman in her fifties or sixties with COVID-19, enrolled during active disease.

CDR3 nucleotide sequence: TGTGCCAGCAGCCAAGACACAGGGATCCCCCCAACTAATGAAAAACTGTTTTTT. Translating gives CASSQDTGIPPTNEKLFF. This chain uses TRBV3-1 (or the pseudogene TRBV3-2) with TRBJ1-4, with D possibly TRBD1 on 6 matching bases. Germline V gene sequence: CDR1 LGHDT, CDR2 YNNKEL (reference sequence). Trimming shortened V by 0 bases and J by 0 bases, and 14 bases separated the two germline ends. This CDR3 spans 18 amino acids.

The chain links TRBV4-1 to TRBJ2-5, with 9 bases lining up with TRBD2. The trim removed 0 bases at V and 4 bases at J, leaving 12 bases unmatched. The germline CDR1 and CDR2 sequences are MGHRA and YSYEKL. There are 18 residues in the CDR3. CDR3: CASSQEGGAGGGGETQYF. In DNA form, the CDR3 reads TGCGCCAGCAGCCAAGAAGGTGGAGCGGGGGGCGGCGGAGAGACCCAGTACTTC.

The genes are TRBV19 and TRBJ1-2; D unresolved. From germline, CDR1 is LNHDA and CDR2 SQIVND (reference sequence). This CDR3 is 11 amino acids long. V was clipped by 10 bases and J by 2 bases, with 8 bases between them. The CDR3: CATHGNYGYTF. The CDR3 DNA is TGTGCCACCCACGGGAACTATGGCTACACCTTC.